The 17 T cell receptor beta chains below come from one sample, sequenced in a study of Ad26.COV2.S vaccination and SARS-CoV-2 variants. Regarding treatment: 15 to 20 received Ad26.COV2.S at low or high dose, single or two shots; about five received placebo; per-sample allocation not given. At day 63 after the first vaccine or placebo injection, samples were drawn. Assay used: immunoSEQ multiplex PCR; TCRdb lists only in-frame clones, some missing. Of about 400,000 clones listed, approximately 90% are singletons. The specimen comprised peripheral blood, sampled in a trial of Ad26.COV2.S vaccine versus placebo. The receptors shown here come from a person between 18 and 65 years old who received the Ad26.COV2.S COVID-19 vaccine or a placebo.

The rearrangement uses TRBV11-3 and TRBJ2-1; 9 bases are shared with TRBD2. Germline CDR1 SGHNT, CDR2 YENEEA. This CDR3 spans 15 amino acids. The junction had 7 bases not matched to a gene; V was cut back by 4 bases and J by 6 bases. CDR3 sequence reads: CASSSQAGGSNEQFF. DNA of the CDR3: TGTGCCAGCAGCTCCCAAGCGGGAGGTAGCAATGAGCAGTTCTTC.

This sequence joins TRBV13 and TRBJ2-7, with 9 bases fitting TRBD1. The CDR3 loop spans 14 amino acids. After removal of 4 bases from V and 3 bases from J, the junction contained 4 bases not matched to a gene. Germline V gene sequence: CDR1 PRHDT, CDR2 FYEKMQ (reference sequence). This chain's CDR3 is CASSSRTGVYEQYF. DNA for the CDR3: TGTGCCAGCAGCTCTAGGACAGGGGTCTACGAGCAGTACTTC.

This clone was seen only once. The chain links TRBV4-1 to TRBJ1-2; a possible D gene is TRBD1 (6 bases). The CDR3 has 15 residues. Trimming cost V 8 bases and J 4 bases, with 20 bases left between them. The germline V gene encodes CDR1 MGHRA and CDR2 YSYEKL. The CDR3 DNA reads as TGCGCCAGCGGTATCCGGGACACAGGAGGCTATGGCTACACCTTC. Its protein product is CASGIRDTGGYGYTF.

The chain carries TRBV6-5 and TRBJ2-5, with D unclear. Germline V CDR1 and CDR2: MNHEY, SVGAGI. CDR3 length equals 14 residues. Trimming removed 2 bases from V and 1 base from J, with 8 bases in between. CDR3 bases: TGTGCCAGCAGTTACCGGGCCGCCCAAGAGACCCAGTACTTC. It encodes CASSYRAAQETQYF.

V usage is TRBV3-1 (or the pseudogene TRBV3-2) and J usage is TRBJ2-7, with D perhaps TRBD2 (6 bases). Trimming shortened V by 3 bases and J by 3 bases, and 12 bases separated the two germline ends. The germline CDR1 and CDR2 sequences are LGHDT and YNNKEL (reference sequence). The CDR3 is 14 residues long. The CDR3 protein is CASSHGAGVYEQYF. The CDR3 DNA sequence: TGTGCCAGCAGCCATGGAGCGGGTGTCTACGAGCAGTACTTC.

V is TRBV25-1 and J is TRBJ2-1; 8 bases align to TRBD2. J was trimmed by 1 base and V by 6 bases; bases with no gene match: 11. This CDR3 is 17 amino acids long. The germline V gene encodes CDR1 MGHDK and CDR2 SYGVNS. In DNA form, the CDR3 reads TGTGCCAGCAGCGCACCTCTCGGGAGGGAATCCTACAATGAGCAGTTCTTC. Encoded protein: CASSAPLGRESYNEQFF.

The V and J genes are TRBV11-1 and TRBJ2-1; tentatively, D is TRBD1 or TRBD2 (5 bases each). V was cut by 5 bases and J by 3 bases, with 11 bases left in between. The CDR3 consists of 14 residues. CDR1 SGHAT and CDR2 FQDESV come from the germline V gene (reference sequence). The CDR3, as DNA: TGTGCCAGCAGCGGGGGACCATACTACAATGAGCAGTTCTTC. Protein sequence: CASSGGPYYNEQFF.

This rearrangement joins TRBV15 to TRBJ2-7; no clear D. Looked up from germline, CDR1 is LNHNV and CDR2 is YYDKDF (reference sequence). The length of the CDR3 is 12 residues. V dropped 1 base and J dropped 5 bases, with 6 bases sitting between them. CDR3 nucleotide sequence: TGTGCCACCAGCAGAGGCCCAAACGAGCAGTACTTC. Translated, it gives CATSRGPNEQYF. Using reference TRBV15 and TRBJ2-7 for the parts outside the CDR3, the full variable domain is DAMVIQNPRYQVTQFGKPVTLSCSQTLNHNVMYWYQQKSSQAPKLLFHYYDKDFNNEADTPDNFQSRRPNTSFCFLDIRSPGLGDTAMYLCATSRGPNEQYFGPGTRLTVT.

The chain links TRBV4-1 to TRBJ1-5; D perhaps matches TRBD1 (6 bases). V was clipped by 4 bases and J by 4 bases, with 11 bases between them. Germline V gene sequence: CDR1 MGHRA, CDR2 YSYEKL. The CDR3 contains 14 residues. The CDR3, as DNA: TGCGCCAGCAGCCTCGGACAGAGTAATCAGCCCCAGCATTTT. Its protein is CASSLGQSNQPQHF.

V and J are TRBV11-3 and TRBJ2-7; 11 bases fit TRBD2. V gave up 2 bases and J gave up 2 bases; unmatched junction bases: 5. Germline CDR1 SGHNT, CDR2 YENEEA. The CDR3 runs 16 residues. The CDR3 DNA reads TGTGCCAGCAGCTTAAGAACTAGCGGGAGTGCCTACGAGCAGTACTTC. Its translation is CASSLRTSGSAYEQYF.

The chain links TRBV5-4 to TRBJ2-7; D is tentatively TRBD1 or TRBD2 (5 bases each). V was cut by 2 bases and J by 3 bases, with 15 bases left in between. There are 15 residues in the CDR3. Germline CDR1 SGHNT, CDR2 YYREEE (reference sequence). CDR3 in amino acids: CASSLSPGANYEQYF. The CDR3 coding sequence is TGTGCCAGCAGCTTAAGCCCCGGGGCCAACTACGAGCAGTACTTC.

J is TRBJ1-5 and V is TRBV21-1. TRBV21-1 is a listed pseudogene. This CDR3 contains 15 residues. CDR3 sequence reads: CASSKMSHSAQPQHF. The CDR3 DNA reads as TGTGCCAGCAGCAAGATGTCCCATTCCGCCCAGCCCCAGCATTTT.

The V and J genes are TRBV5-1 and TRBJ1-2, with D hard to call. CDR3 length equals 14 residues. The V end lost 0 bases, the J end lost 2 bases, and 8 bases lay between the germline ends. The germline V gene has CDR1 SGHRS and CDR2 YFSETQ. This CDR3 is CASSLELSNYGYTF. The CDR3 coding sequence is TGCGCCAGCAGCTTGGAACTGTCCAACTATGGCTACACCTTC.

The chain links TRBV12-3 or TRBV12-4 to TRBJ2-7, with D possibly being TRBD2 (5 bases). V lost 6 bases to trimming and J lost 3 bases, with 12 bases between them. The CDR3 runs to 13 residues. In DNA, the CDR3 is TGTGCCAGCAGGTCCGGGATTTACTACGAGCAGTACTTC. Translation gives CASRSGIYYEQYF.

The V and J genes are TRBV4-1 and TRBJ2-3; 9 nucleotides match TRBD2. CDR1 is MGHRA, CDR2 YSYEKL, per germline. The CDR3 runs 15 residues. J gave up 1 base and V 5 bases, and 4 bases lay outside the gene matches. CDR3 region: CASSYRTSGTDTQYF. The CDR3 coding sequence is TGCGCCAGCAGCTACCGGACTAGCGGCACAGATACGCAGTATTTT.

The chain joins TRBV5-1 to TRBJ2-1; 10 bases map to TRBD1. V trimming: 7 bases; J trimming: 6 bases; junction bases outside the gene matches: 7. Germline-derived CDR1 and CDR2 are SGHRS and YFSETQ. The CDR3 runs to 14 residues. CDR3 sequence: CASGGTGDSNEQFF. The CDR3 bases are TGCGCCAGCGGGGGGACAGGGGATAGCAATGAGCAGTTCTTC.

This clone was seen a single time. This chain connects TRBV20-1 to TRBJ2-1, with D perhaps TRBD1 (5 bases). The CDR3 is made up of 15 amino acids. CDR1 is DFQATT, CDR2 SNEGSKA, per germline (reference sequence). The V end lost 3 bases, the J end lost 3 bases, and 15 bases lay between the germline ends. The CDR3 spells CSASPPVGRYNEQFF. The CDR3 DNA is TGCAGTGCTAGTCCCCCCGTGGGGCGCTACAATGAGCAGTTCTTC.